The rows below give T cell receptor beta chains drawn from one sample of a study of OX40 agonist ivuxolimab in advanced cancers. Sequencing was performed with immunoSEQ multiplex PCR; in TCRdb, only in-frame clones are kept and a portion is missing. The data hold 150,000 to 180,000 clones, with 85% to 95% observed a single time. The material sequenced was CD4+ or CD8+ T cells sorted from blood, taken in a trial of the OX40 agonist ivuxolimab. The origin of the receptors is an adult with an advanced solid tumor such as melanoma, head and neck, liver or kidney cancer. Both conserved end residues are part of each CDR3. The D gene is left open where the match is weak. Some rows have no size entry. The others give once, few or many, or a class for an expanded clone.

J gene | V gene | D gene | clone size | CDR3 DNA | CDR3 protein
TRBJ2-1 | TRBV6-1 | . | . | TGTGCCAGCAGTGTCCAGGAGGGGTTTCCTTACAATGAGCAGTTCTTC | CASSVQEGFPYNEQFF
TRBJ2-7 | TRBV4-3 | . | . | TGCGCCAGCAGCCACCAACTCGGAGAAGAGCAGTACTTC | CASSHQLGEEQYF
TRBJ1-2 | TRBV5-5 | . | . | TGTGCCAGCAGCTTGGATCGGTGGGGACCGAGAAGGTATGGCTACACCTTC | CASSLDRWGPRRYGYTF
TRBJ1-4 | TRBV5-1 | . | . | TGCGCCAGCAGCCTAGGGACACCCGGTAATGAAAAACTGTTTTTT | CASSLGTPGNEKLFF
TRBJ2-1 | TRBV11-3 | . | . | TGTGCCAGCAGCTTTAACAATGAGCAGTTCTTC | CASSFNNEQFF
TRBJ2-7 | TRBV7-2 | TRBD2 | . | TGTGCCAGCAGCTTAGCGCGGACTAGCGGAGCCTACGAGCAGTACTTC | CASSLARTSGAYEQYF
TRBJ2-7 | TRBV20-1 | . | . | TGCAGTGTGTTAAAGTACGAGCAGTACTTC | CSVLKYEQYF
TRBJ1-1 | TRBV5-6 | TRBD1 | . | TGTGCCAGCAGGTTAGGGGGCTTGAACACTGAAGCTTTCTTT | CASRLGGLNTEAFF
TRBJ2-1 | TRBV5-1 | . | . | TGCGCCAGCAGCTTGCGGCCCAACAACAATGAGCAGTTCTTC | CASSLRPNNNEQFF
TRBJ2-3 | TRBV10-3 | TRBD2 | once | TGTGCCACCTCTCCGCGGGGGGGCACAGATACGCAGTATTTT | CATSPRGGTDTQYF
TRBJ2-3 | TRBV9 | TRBD1 | . | TGTGCCAGCAGCTTCCTCGGGACAGGGCGGCCAGATACGCAGTATTTT | CASSFLGTGRPDTQYF
TRBJ2-7 | TRBV28 | TRBD2 | . | TGTGCCAGCAGCTCTGCGACTAGCGGGGGAACCTACGAGCAGTACTTC | CASSSATSGGTYEQYF
TRBJ2-2 | TRBV4-1 | . | . | TGCGCCAGCAGCTATTGGGGGGAGCCGGGCACCGGGGAGCTGTTTTTT | CASSYWGEPGTGELFF
TRBJ2-7 | TRBV7-3 | TRBD2 | . | TGTGCCAGCAGCCCACGGGGGGGCCACGAGCAGTACTTC | CASSPRGGHEQYF
TRBJ2-3 | TRBV9 | TRBD2 | . | TGTGCCAGCAGCGTAGGACTAGCGAGTCGCACAGATACGCAGTATTTT | CASSVGLASRTDTQYF
TRBJ2-7 | TRBV5-8 | . | . | TGTGCCAGCAGCATCCGACCCCTCTCCTACGAGCAGTACTTC | CASSIRPLSYEQYF
TRBJ1-5 | TRBV30 | . | few | TGTGCCTGGAATCAGGGGAGGAGGCTTGGAAGCAATCAGCCCCAGCATTTT | CAWNQGRRLGSNQPQHF
TRBJ2-7 | TRBV28 | . | . | TGTGCCAGCAGCCAGAACTACGAGCAGTACTTC | CASSQNYEQYF
TRBJ2-7 | TRBV2 | . | once | TGTGCCAGCACCCGGGACGAGACCTACGAGCAGTACTTC | CASTRDETYEQYF
TRBJ2-1 | TRBV4-1 | . | . | TGCGCCAGCAGCCAAGAACCCGCCGGGGGCTCACAGTTCTTC | CASSQEPAGGSQFF
TRBJ2-1 | TRBV15 | . | . | TGTGCCACCAGCAGAGAACTAGGGGTCTACAATGAGCAGTTCTTC | CATSRELGVYNEQFF
TRBJ2-3 | TRBV5-4 | TRBD2 | . | TGTGCCAGCAGCAAAGGGACTAGCGGGGGGGCGGGAGATACGCAGTATTTT | CASSKGTSGGAGDTQYF
TRBJ1-6 | TRBV14 | . | few | TGTGCCAGCAGCCTCGGGACGGCCATCCACTTT | CASSLGTAIHF
TRBJ2-3 | TRBV14 | . | . | TGTGCCAGCAGCCAAGAGTGGGGCCTGAACCTCGCTAGCACAGATACGCAGTATTTT | CASSQEWGLNLASTDTQYF
TRBJ1-2 | TRBV18 | . | . | TGTGCCAGCTCACCACTACCGGGGATCGGCTATGGCTACACCTTC | CASSPLPGIGYGYTF
TRBJ1-5 | TRBV6-5 | TRBD1 | . | TGTGCCAGCAGTACGACAGGGTCGCAGCCCCAGCATTTT | CASSTTGSQPQHF
TRBJ1-3 | TRBV5-1 | TRBD1 | once | TGCGCCAGCAGCTACCAGGGGGCGGATGGAAACACCATATATTTT | CASSYQGADGNTIYF
TRBJ2-7 | TRBV23-1 | TRBD1 | . | TGCGCCAGCAGCGGATGGGACAGGAGATCCTACGAGCAGTACTTC | CASSGWDRRSYEQYF
TRBJ2-3 | TRBV29-1 | . | . | TGCAGCGTTGTCGGGGGAAGCACAGATACGCAGTATTTT | CSVVGGSTDTQYF
TRBJ2-7 | TRBV11-1 | . | . | TGTGCCAGCAGCCTCCAAGGCTACGAGCAGTACTTC | CASSLQGYEQYF
TRBJ2-1 | TRBV7-2 | . | once | TGTGCCAGCAGTCTCGACAGGTCCTCCTACAATGAGCAGTTCTTC | CASSLDRSSYNEQFF
TRBJ1-1 | TRBV15 | . | . | TGTGCCACCAGCAGTGGGATCAGTGGAGCTTTCTTT | CATSSGISGAFF
TRBJ1-4 | TRBV6-5 | . | . | TGTGCCAGCAGTTGCAGGGTGCCGAATGAAAAACTGTTTTTT | CASSCRVPNEKLFF
TRBJ2-5 | TRBV5-8 | TRBD1 | . | TGTGCCAGCAGCTTGGTAGCCGGGACAGGGGGCGAAGAGACCCAGTACTTC | CASSLVAGTGGEETQYF
TRBJ1-5 | TRBV19 | . | . | TGTGCCAGTAGCAAGCGACAGCCTAATTACAATCAGCCCCAGCATTTT | CASSKRQPNYNQPQHF
TRBJ2-1 | TRBV5-4 | TRBD1 | . | TGTTCTATACACCCCCAGGACAGGGACAATGAGCAGTTCTTC | CSIHPQDRDNEQFF